Presented here are 13 T cell receptor beta chains from one specimen sequenced in a study of T cell changes during pregnancy in multiple sclerosis. This table comes from immunoSEQ multiplex PCR, and its TCRdb copy is limited to in-frame clones, with some not included. The sample has about 72,000 clones, around 91% seen once. The material sequenced was peripheral blood, taken in the third trimester of pregnancy. The receptors originated from a female donor in good health, enrolled as a control in a pregnancy study.

The chain is built from TRBV7-2 and TRBJ2-7; 7 bases are shared with TRBD1. CDR1 is SGHTA, CDR2 FQGNSA, per germline. Trimming removed 1 base from V and 4 bases from J; junction bases left unmatched: 7. The CDR3 contains 15 residues. The CDR3 region is CASSLVTGRGYEQYF. The CDR3, as DNA: TGTGCCAGCAGCTTAGTGACAGGGCGAGGGTACGAGCAGTACTTC. The variable domain in full, with the rest retrieved from reference TRBV7-2 and TRBJ2-7, is GAGVSQSPSNKVTEKGKDVELRCDPISGHTALYWYRQSLGQGLEFLIYFQGNSAPDKSGLPSDRFSAERTGGSVSTLTIQRTQQEDSAVYLCASSLVTGRGYEQYFGPGTRLTVT.

DNA of the CDR3: TGTGCCAGCAGTTCCACAGGAATCTACTCCTACAATGAGCAGTTCTTC. It specifies CASSSTGIYSYNEQFF. The V call is TRBV7-2, the J call TRBJ2-1, with a tentative D call TRBD1 (5 bases). The CDR3 has 16 amino acids. Germline-derived CDR1 and CDR2 are SGHTA and FQGNSA. Trimming took off 6 bases at V and 0 bases at J, with 15 bases between the two ends.

V is TRBV5-1 and J is TRBJ2-5, with 10 bases aligning to TRBD2. This CDR3 is built from 16 residues. The germline CDR1 and CDR2 sequences are SGHRS and YFSETQ. V was clipped by 4 bases and J by 1 base; unmatched bases: 7. As DNA, the CDR3 is TGCGCCAGCAGCCAAACTAGCGGGGAGTTCCAAGAGACCCAGTACTTC. Protein: CASSQTSGEFQETQYF.

The chain combines TRBV2 with TRBJ1-5, with 9 bases fitting TRBD1. The CDR3 is made up of 15 amino acids. Germline-derived CDR1 and CDR2 are SNHLY and FYNNEI. V was clipped by 4 bases and J by 7 bases; unmatched bases: 8. CDR3 sequence reads: CASSAGTGLTQPQHF. Written as DNA, the CDR3 is TGTGCCAGCAGTGCCGGGACAGGGCTTACACAGCCCCAGCATTTT.

This chain uses TRBV2 with TRBJ2-5; 8 positions agree with TRBD1. The ends lost 8 bases at V and 5 bases at J; junction bases unmatched: 13. The CDR3 is 15 amino acids. Looked up from germline, CDR1 is SNHLY and CDR2 is FYNNEI. The CDR3 here is CASVSTGGHPETQYF. The DNA for the CDR3 is TGTGCCAGCGTCTCCACAGGGGGACACCCGGAGACCCAGTACTTC.

This clone showed up just once. The chain has TRBV7-9 and TRBJ1-3; no clear D. Trimming took 5 bases from V and 0 from J, leaving 14 bases between them. There are 16 residues in the CDR3. Looked up from germline, CDR1 is SEHNR and CDR2 is FQNEAQ (reference sequence). The CDR3: CASSRLGEASGNTIYF. The CDR3 bases are TGTGCCAGCAGCCGACTTGGTGAAGCCTCTGGAAACACCATATATTTT.

This chain's CDR3 is CASSVPGQGFSPLHF. DNA for the CDR3: TGTGCCAGCAGTGTACCGGGACAGGGGTTTTCACCCCTCCACTTT. The gene calls are TRBV6-1 and TRBJ1-6; TRBD1 aligns across 10 bases. CDR3 length: 15 amino acids. CDR1 is MNHNS, CDR2 SASEGT, per germline. The ends lost 4 bases at V and 9 bases at J; junction bases unmatched: 6.

CDR3 coding DNA: TGTGCCAGCAGTTCCCGCACCGGGACAGGGGGAGATACGCAGTATTTT. Amino acid sequence: CASSSRTGTGGDTQYF. The gene calls are TRBV7-2 and TRBJ2-3, with TRBD1 matching over 11 bases. Germline V gene sequence: CDR1 SGHTA, CDR2 FQGNSA. The CDR3 contains 16 residues. Trimming cost V 6 bases and J 5 bases; bases outside gene matches: 10.

The chain combines TRBV4-3 with TRBJ2-1, with TRBD2 matching over 13 bases. The CDR3 runs 15 residues. The germline CDR1 and CDR2 sequences are LGHNA and YSLEER. V lost 7 bases to trimming and J lost 4 bases; unmatched junction nucleotides: 4. The CDR3 protein is CASTRTSGGYNEQFF. The CDR3 DNA is TGCGCCAGCACCCGGACTAGCGGGGGTTACAATGAGCAGTTCTTC.

The chain joins TRBV6-1 to TRBJ2-3; 9 bases match TRBD2. Germline CDR1 MNHNS, CDR2 SASEGT. The CDR3 sequence is 16 residues long. Losses at the gene ends were 2 bases for V and 3 bases for J; bases not matched to a gene: 6. In DNA, the CDR3 is TGTGCCAGCAGTGAATCACTGCGGGGGGGGACAGATACGCAGTATTTT. Amino acid sequence: CASSESLRGGTDTQYF.

The chain employs TRBV29-1 and TRBJ1-1, with D uncertain. The CDR3 totals 12 residues. The germline V gene has CDR1 SQVTM and CDR2 ANQGSEA. V lost 2 bases and J lost 0, with 4 bases in between. The CDR3 DNA reads TGCAGCGTTGAAAATATGAACACTGAAGCTTTCTTT. As protein: CSVENMNTEAFF.

The chain recombines TRBV27 with TRBJ2-7; TRBD1 matches at 9 bases. Germline lookup yields CDR1 MNHEY and CDR2 SMNVEV (reference sequence). CDR3 length: 14 amino acids. V gave up 6 bases and J gave up 2 bases; unmatched junction bases: 5. The CDR3 loop reads CASRFGQGTYEQYF. For the CDR3, the DNA is TGTGCCAGCAGGTTCGGACAGGGGACCTACGAGCAGTACTTC.

This chain uses TRBV10-3 with TRBJ1-1; 8 bases match TRBD1. This CDR3 has 14 amino acids. From germline, CDR1 is ENHRY and CDR2 SYGVKD. The ends lost 9 bases at V and 5 bases at J; junction bases unmatched: 11. The CDR3 bases are TGTGCCATAGGACAGGGATCCCTGCAGACTGAAGCTTTCTTT. Protein product: CAIGQGSLQTEAFF.